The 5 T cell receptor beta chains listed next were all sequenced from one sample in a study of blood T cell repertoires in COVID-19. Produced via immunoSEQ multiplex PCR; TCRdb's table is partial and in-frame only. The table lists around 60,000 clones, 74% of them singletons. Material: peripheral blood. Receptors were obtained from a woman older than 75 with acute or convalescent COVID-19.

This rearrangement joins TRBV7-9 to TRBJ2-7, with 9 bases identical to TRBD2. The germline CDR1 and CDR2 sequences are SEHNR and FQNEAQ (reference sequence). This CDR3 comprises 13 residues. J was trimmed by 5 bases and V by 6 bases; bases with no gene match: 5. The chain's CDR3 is CASSSGRAHEQYF. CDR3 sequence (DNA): TGTGCCAGCAGTAGCGGGAGAGCCCACGAGCAGTACTTC.

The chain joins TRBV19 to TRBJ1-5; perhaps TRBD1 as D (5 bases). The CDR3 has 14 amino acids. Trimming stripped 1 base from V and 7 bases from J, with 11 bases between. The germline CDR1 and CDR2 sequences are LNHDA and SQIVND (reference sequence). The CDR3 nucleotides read TGTGCCAGTAGTATAGTCGCGGGGGGGCAGCCCCAGCATTTT. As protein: CASSIVAGGQPQHF.

CDR3 nucleotides: TGTGCCAGCAGTCTTTCCCGGGACTGGCAGTACTTC. Protein: CASSLSRDWQYF. This chain links TRBV12-3 or TRBV12-4 with TRBJ2-7, with a tentative D call TRBD2 (6 bases). V lost 5 bases and J 9 bases, leaving 14 bases between the germline ends. The CDR3 has 12 residues.

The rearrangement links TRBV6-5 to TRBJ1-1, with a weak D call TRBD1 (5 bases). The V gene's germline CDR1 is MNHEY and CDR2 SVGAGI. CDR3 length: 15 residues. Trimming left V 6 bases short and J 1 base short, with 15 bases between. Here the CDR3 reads CASRGGSWGNTEAFF. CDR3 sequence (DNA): TGTGCCAGCAGGGGGGGGAGCTGGGGGAACACTGAAGCTTTCTTT.

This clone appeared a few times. The CDR3 DNA is TGTGCCACCAGCACGGGACTGTCTCTCCTAGCCAAAAACATTCAGTACTTC. Its protein is CATSTGLSLLAKNIQYF. The chain couples TRBV15 to TRBJ2-4; TRBD2 might be the D (6 bases). Trimming removed 4 bases at V and 0 bases at J, with 16 bases between. The germline gives CDR1 LNHNV, CDR2 YYDKDF (reference sequence). The CDR3 sequence is 17 residues long.